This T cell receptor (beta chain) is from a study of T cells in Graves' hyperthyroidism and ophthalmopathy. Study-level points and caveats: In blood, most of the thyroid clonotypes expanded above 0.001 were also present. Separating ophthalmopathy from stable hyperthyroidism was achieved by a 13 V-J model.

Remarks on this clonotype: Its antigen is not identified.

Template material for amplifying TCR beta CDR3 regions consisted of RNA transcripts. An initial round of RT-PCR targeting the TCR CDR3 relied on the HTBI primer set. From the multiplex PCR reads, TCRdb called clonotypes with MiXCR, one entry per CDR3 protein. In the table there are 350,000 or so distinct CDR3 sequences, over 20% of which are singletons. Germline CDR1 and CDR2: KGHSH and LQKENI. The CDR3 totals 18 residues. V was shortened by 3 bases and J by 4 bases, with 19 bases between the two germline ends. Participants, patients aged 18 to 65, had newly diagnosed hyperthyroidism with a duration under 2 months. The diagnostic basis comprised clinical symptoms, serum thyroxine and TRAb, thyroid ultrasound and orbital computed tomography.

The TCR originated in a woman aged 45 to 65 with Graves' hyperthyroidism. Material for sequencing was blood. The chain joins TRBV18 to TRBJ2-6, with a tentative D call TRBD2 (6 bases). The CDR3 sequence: CASSPVGGRLAGANVLTF. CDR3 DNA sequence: TGTGCCAGCTCACCGGTGGGAGGTCGGTTGGCGGGGGCCAACGTCCTGACTTTC. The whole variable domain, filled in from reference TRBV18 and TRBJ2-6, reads NAGVMQNPRHLVRRRGQEARLRCSPMKGHSHVYWYRQLPEEGLKFMVYLQKENIIDESGMPKERFSAEFPKEGPSILRIQQVVRGDSAAYFCASSPVGGRLAGANVLTFGAGSRLTVL.